This is a list of T cell receptor beta chains from one sample in a study of cytomegalovirus exposure and HLA in healthy donors. Sequenced by immunoSEQ multiplex PCR; TCRdb stores in-frame clones only, minus some. The sample includes some 170,000 clones, more than 75% of them seen just once. Sequencing was carried out using PBMCs. The receptors derive from a man aged 18-30 years in good health and CMV-seropositive. The CDR3 runs from the conserved cysteine through the conserved F or W. D genes are given only for firm matches. For some rows the clone size is stated as once, few or many, or as a class when expanded; others skip it.

TRBJ2-3,TRBV4-1,few,TRBD2,CASSRPAAGGITDTQYF,TGCGCCAGCAGCCGACCTGCTGCGGGGGGGATCACAGATACGCAGTATTTT
TRBJ2-3,TRBV6-1,few,-,CASSDSHGIDTQYF,TGTGCCAGCAGTGACAGCCACGGGATAGATACGCAGTATTTT
TRBJ2-7,TRBV5-1,-,-,CASSAGGNSYEQYF,TGCGCCAGCAGTGCTGGGGGCAACTCCTACGAGCAGTACTTC
TRBJ1-3,TRBV11-2,-,-,CASSLGDFSGNTIYF,TGTGCCAGCAGCTTAGGAGATTTCTCTGGAAACACCATATATTTT
TRBJ1-2,TRBV7-2,-,-,CASSLDRRVNNYGYTF,TGTGCCAGCAGCTTAGATCGCAGGGTCAATAACTATGGCTACACCTTC
TRBJ2-2,TRBV18,-,TRBD1,CASSRGTANTGELFF,TGTGCCAGCTCACGGGGGACAGCGAACACCGGGGAGCTGTTTTTT
TRBJ2-7,TRBV5-1,-,TRBD1,CASRARQGPYEQYF,TGCGCCAGCAGGGCGAGACAGGGTCCCTACGAGCAGTACTTC
TRBJ1-2,TRBV15,-,-,CATSSLGAFKSYGYTF,TGTGCCACCAGCAGTCTAGGGGCATTTAAGTCCTATGGCTACACCTTC
TRBJ1-2,TRBV29-1,-,TRBD1,CSGTGQGGYTF,TGCAGCGGTACCGGACAGGGCGGCTACACCTTC
TRBJ1-2,TRBV5-6,-,-,CASSLAGVDGYTF,TGTGCCAGCAGCTTGGCAGGGGTTGATGGCTACACCTTC
TRBJ2-4,TRBV29-1,-,-,CSVLEGAKNIQYF,TGCAGCGTTCTGGAGGGAGCCAAAAACATTCAGTACTTC
TRBJ1-2,TRBV5-4,-,TRBD1,CASSLRQGGNYGYTF,TGTGCCAGCAGCTTGCGACAGGGGGGAAACTATGGCTACACCTTC
TRBJ2-2,TRBV7-2,-,-,CASSLGGLVGNTGELFF,TGTGCCAGCAGCTTAGGCGGTCTAGTGGGGAACACCGGGGAGCTGTTTTTT
TRBJ1-2,TRBV19,-,TRBD1,CASSTKTGYGYTF,TGTGCCAGTAGTACGAAGACAGGGTATGGCTACACCTTC
TRBJ1-2,TRBV29-1,-,-,CSSREGGYGYTF,TGCAGCTCGAGGGAGGGAGGCTATGGCTACACCTTC
TRBJ1-2,TRBV5-1,-,TRBD1,CASSSSTGFFFYGYTF,TGCGCCAGCAGCTCCTCGACAGGGTTCTTTTTCTATGGCTACACCTTC
TRBJ2-1,TRBV29-1,-,TRBD1,CSASTGGGNEQFF,TGCAGCGCCTCGACAGGGGGTGGCAATGAGCAGTTCTTC
TRBJ2-1,TRBV7-2,-,TRBD2,CASSLGAGGFDEQFF,TGTGCCAGCAGCTTAGGAGCGGGAGGTTTCGATGAGCAGTTCTTC
TRBJ2-1,TRBV7-9,-,-,CASSLGWSREFNEQFF,TGTGCCAGCAGCTTAGGGTGGTCCCGGGAGTTCAATGAGCAGTTCTTC
TRBJ2-2,TRBV19,-,-,CASSRREKETGELFF,TGTGCCAGTAGTCGGAGGGAGAAGGAAACCGGGGAGCTGTTTTTT
TRBJ1-1,TRBV27,-,TRBD1,CASSPPGQGMNTEAFF,TGTGCCAGCAGTCCACCGGGACAGGGGATGAACACTGAAGCTTTCTTT
TRBJ2-2,TRBV15,-,TRBD2,CATSRDVLAGGPTGELFF,TGTGCCACCAGCAGAGATGTGCTAGCGGGGGGGCCCACCGGGGAGCTGTTTTTT
TRBJ2-7,TRBV27,-,TRBD2,CASSLSAGLAGFEQYF,TGTGCCAGCAGTTTATCGGCGGGACTAGCGGGGTTCGAGCAGTACTTC
TRBJ2-2,TRBV7-9,-,-,CSSSVSQGKGGELFF,TGTTCCAGCAGCGTCAGCCAGGGTAAAGGCGGGGAGCTGTTTTTT
TRBJ1-1,TRBV5-6,-,TRBD1,CASSRQGLTEAFF,TGTGCCAGCAGCAGACAGGGGTTAACTGAAGCTTTCTTT
TRBJ1-1,TRBV10-3,-,-,CAISEEQGHTEAFF,TGTGCCATCAGTGAGGAACAGGGCCACACTGAAGCTTTCTTT
TRBJ1-1,TRBV19,-,-,CASSINLGLNTEAFF,TGTGCCAGTAGTATTAATCTGGGCTTGAACACTGAAGCTTTCTTT
TRBJ2-3,TRBV25-1,-,TRBD1,CASSELGDRGRDTQYF,TGTGCCAGCAGTGAACTGGGGGACAGGGGCAGAGATACGCAGTATTTT
TRBJ2-5,TRBV6-1,-,-,CASWTALEQYF,TGTGCCAGCTGGACTGCCCTGGAGCAGTACTTC